This T cell receptor beta chain emerged from a study of cytomegalovirus exposure and HLA in healthy donors. V was shortened by 5 bases and J by 1 base, with 17 bases between the two germline ends. This CDR3 comprises 16 residues. CDR1 is SGHTA and CDR2 is FQGNSA in the germline V gene. PCR was performed using 60 Vbeta and 13 Jbeta primers. This table comes from immunoSEQ multiplex PCR, and its TCRdb copy is limited to in-frame clones, with some not included. The sample holds some 150,000 clones, about 74% seen once. The receptor was derived from a woman in her forties or fifties in good health and CMV-seronegative. The rearrangement links TRBV7-2 to TRBJ2-5; possibly TRBD2 for D (6 bases). The material sequenced was PBMCs. The CDR3 DNA is TGTGCCAGCAGCCTCCTTTCGGCGGGGATCCAAGAGACCCAGTACTTC. This codes for CASSLLSAGIQETQYF.